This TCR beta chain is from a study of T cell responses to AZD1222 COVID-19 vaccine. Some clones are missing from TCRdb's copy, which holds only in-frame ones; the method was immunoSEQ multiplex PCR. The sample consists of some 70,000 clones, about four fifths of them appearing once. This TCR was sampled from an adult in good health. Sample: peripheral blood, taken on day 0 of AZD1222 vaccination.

This chain's CDR3 is CASSLSGLYEQYF. The CDR3 bases are TGTGCCAGCAGCTTATCAGGGCTCTACGAGCAGTACTTC. The V gene is TRBV7-8, the J gene TRBJ2-7, with D maybe TRBD1 (5 bases). V dropped 2 bases and J dropped 3 bases, with 8 bases sitting between them. This CDR3 contains 13 residues. Per the germline V gene, CDR1 is SGHVS and CDR2 is FQNEAQ. The entire variable domain, with the rest obtained from reference TRBV7-8 and TRBJ2-7, is as follows: GAGVSQSPRYKVAKRGQDVALRCDPISGHVSLFWYQQALGQGPEFLTYFQNEAQLDKSGLPSDRFFAERPEGSVSTLKIQRTQQEDSAVYLCASSLSGLYEQYFGPGTRLTVT.